The 11 T cell receptor beta chains below were found in one sample sequenced in a study of blood T cells in healthy people across ages. Together with a sample-barcoded 5' primer, a J-beta primer mix was included in a second PCR lasting about 6 to 11 cycles. TCRdb processed the 5' RACE reads anew with MiXCR; each CDR3 protein has one entry. The sample holds 1,100,000 or so distinct CDR3 sequences; less than 50% are singletons and the top ten take about 19%. Material: blood. Every receptor here comes from a woman aged 60 to 75 in good health.

This clonotype was counted only a few times. Written as DNA, the CDR3 is TGTGCCAGCAGCTCACAGGGGCTTGGCTACGAGCAGTACTTC. Protein: CASSSQGLGYEQYF. J is TRBJ2-7 and V is TRBV7-9, with 7 nucleotides matching TRBD1. The J segment lost 3 bases and the V segment lost 4 bases, leaving 6 bases of the junction unmatched. The CDR3 extends over 14 amino acids. The V gene's germline CDR1 is SEHNR and CDR2 FQNEAQ (reference sequence).

This clonotype was observed many times. Sequence at one end of the junction differs from germline and may be a read error. The J gene is TRBJ2-5, the V gene TRBV20-1; no definite D call. The CDR3 extends over 13 amino acids. Germline V gene lookup returns CDR1 DFQATT and CDR2 SNEGSKA (reference sequence). The CDR3 region has the DNA TGCAGTGCTAGAAACCCATCAGTAGAGGCCCAGTACTTC. Amino acid sequence: CSARNPSVEAQYF.

CDR3 sequence (DNA): TGTGCCAGCAGTGGAGACACTAGCGGGAGTTTCCAAGAGACCCAGTACTTC. Translation: CASSGDTSGSFQETQYF. The chain combines TRBV25-1 with TRBJ2-5, with TRBD2 matching over 11 bases. The CDR3 is 17 residues long. V shed 4 bases and J 1 base; nucleotides not matched to a gene: 8. The germline CDR1 and CDR2 sequences are MGHDK and SYGVNS.

This clonotype was detected many times. CDR3 nucleotides: TGTGCCAGCAGCCCCGGGACTGGGGCTTTCGAGCAGTACTTC. Its protein product is CASSPGTGAFEQYF. The chain carries TRBV7-9 and TRBJ2-7, with D possibly matching TRBD2 (6 bases). In germline, CDR1 is SEHNR, CDR2 FQNEAQ (reference sequence). CDR3 length: 14 residues. The V end lost 5 bases, the J end lost 6 bases, and 17 bases lay between the germline ends.

J is TRBJ1-2 and V is TRBV11-2; unclear D gene. This CDR3 is 12 amino acids long. The germline V gene has CDR1 SGHAT and CDR2 FQNNGV. V lost 0 bases, J lost 7 bases, and 6 bases lay in between. The CDR3, as DNA: TGTGCCAGCAGCTTAGAAGGGTTTGGCTACACCTTC. As protein: CASSLEGFGYTF. Supplemented by reference TRBV11-2 and TRBJ1-2, the full variable domain reads EAGVAQSPRYKIIEKRQSVAFWCNPISGHATLYWYQQILGQGPKLLIQFQNNGVVDDSQLPKDRFSAERLKGVDSTLKIQPAKLEDSAVYLCASSLEGFGYTFGSGTRLTVV.

This clonotype was seen only a few times. The chain is built from TRBV24-1 and TRBJ2-1; 9 bases agree with TRBD2. The ends lost 2 bases at V and 2 bases at J; junction bases unmatched: 6. This CDR3 spans 17 amino acids. Germline lookup yields CDR1 KGHDR and CDR2 SFDVKD. DNA for the CDR3: TGTGCCACCAGTGATTACGCGGGAGGGCCTACCTACAATGAGCAGTTCTTC. It is translated as CATSDYAGGPTYNEQFF.

This clonotype has a handful of counts. The chain is built from TRBV28 and TRBJ1-2; TRBD1 agrees at 8 bases. Germline V gene lookup returns CDR1 MDHEN and CDR2 SYDVKM. The CDR3 covers 14 residues. Trimming removed 3 bases from V and 0 bases from J; junction bases left unmatched: 0. The CDR3 here is CASSLGQANYGYTF. As DNA, the CDR3 is TGTGCCAGCAGTTTGGGACAGGCTAACTATGGCTACACCTTC.

This chain connects TRBV5-1 to TRBJ2-5; D uncertain. The J call may be in error: the DNA end matches TRBJ2-1 better. The V gene's germline CDR1 is SGHRS and CDR2 YFSETQ. There are 14 residues in the CDR3. CDR3 sequence reads: CASSERPHQETQFF. The CDR3 DNA reads TGCGCCAGCAGCGAGAGGCCACACCAAGAGACCCAGTTCTTC.

The chain combines TRBV2 with TRBJ1-4, with D possibly TRBD1 on 6 matching bases. The CDR3 runs to 13 residues. V lost 8 bases, J lost 8 bases, and 15 bases lay in between. Germline CDR1 reads SNHLY; CDR2 reads FYNNEI. The CDR3, as DNA: TGTGCCAGCGCTCGGGACATCGGGGAAAAACTGTTTTTT. It is translated as CASARDIGEKLFF.

The gene calls are TRBV3-1 and TRBJ2-5, with TRBD1 identical over 10 bases. The end of the DNA aligns better with TRBJ2-7, so the J call may be wrong. The CDR3 runs to 15 residues. Germline V gene sequence: CDR1 LGHDT, CDR2 YNNKEL (reference sequence). In DNA form, the CDR3 reads TGTGCCAGCAGCCGACAGGGGGCGACCTCACTCGAGCAGTACTTC. This translates into CASSRQGATSLEQYF.

This clonotype was seen at least ten times. The V gene is TRBV28, the J gene TRBJ2-7; 7 nucleotides agree with TRBD1. V trimming: 6 bases; J trimming: 3 bases; junction bases outside the gene matches: 5. Germline CDR1 is MDHEN and CDR2 is SYDVKM. The CDR3 spans 13 residues. DNA of the CDR3: TGTGCCAGCAGGCAGACAGGGAACTACGAGCAGTACTTC. As protein: CASRQTGNYEQYF.